This T cell receptor beta chain was sequenced in a study of T cells after yellow fever vaccination (dated by TCRdb to the late 2010s). Turning to the overall study: The SMART-Seq v4 Ultra Low Input RNA kit was used to prepare libraries from fractions with low cell numbers. To track T-cell clones before and after primary and booster YFV17D yellow fever vaccination, bulk TCR alpha and beta repertoires were sequenced longitudinally. Two healthy male donors, one aged 18 to 30 and one aged 30 to 40 years, made up the cohort. Blood was collected at multiple timepoints before and after primary and secondary immunization, and bulk PBMC replicates and cell subsets were isolated. General findings and caveats noted by the study authors: After the booster, most clones that had expanded after primary vaccination were detected again (around 97% of CD4 and 88% of CD8), suggesting broad maintenance of memory. Because abundant contaminating clonotypes from the bulk population could be contained in FACS-sorted repertoires, computational filtering was required. Compared with the primary T-cell response, the secondary T-cell response was weaker but faster, peaking on day 5 rather than day 15. Because only a couple of donors were included in the study, the extent to which the findings can be generalized is limited. A small fraction of clonotypes showed up in both the CD4 and CD8 compartments, probably as a result of convergent recombination.

The sample's treatment or condition, from its label and the paper: live attenuated yellow fever vaccine strain. PBMCs were isolated from peripheral blood using a standard Ficoll-Paque protocol. Dynabeads CD4 and CD8 positive selection kits were used to isolate the CD4 and CD8 T-cell fractions. RNA was extracted with TriZol from bulk PBMCs, CD4 and CD8 fractions, and dextramer-positive and dextramer-negative fractions. CDR3 length: 14 amino acids, cysteine to phenylalanine. CDR3 DNA is the only sequence kept; it has 42 bases, read in frame from the first base. Germline trimming amounts to 4 bases on V and 4 bases on J, with 6 as the count of junction bases outside the gene matches. The germline V gene (reference sequence) gives CDR1 as MNHNY and CDR2 as SVGAGI. This sample was sequenced with an Illumina NovaSeq 6000. Synthesis of TCR cDNA relied on 5'RACE template switching, a step that introduced a universal primer site along with unique molecular identifiers. Priming of cDNA synthesis was performed from both the TCR alpha and TCR beta constant segments. Library amplification used two PCR steps, and the second PCR step added sample barcodes and sequencing adapters. Sequencing of libraries was performed on Illumina HiSeq 2500 (2x100 bp) or NovaSeq (2x150 bp). Per the original workflow: MIGEC was used to demultiplex reads and collapse the reads into UMI consensus sequences, and MiXCR was used for V(D)J alignment. Using edgeR on replicate PBMC samples, clonotypes were called vaccine-responding if FDR was below 0.01 and the log2 fold change was above 5 up to day 15. Each bulk clonotype received a CD4 or CD8 identity based on whether the sequenced CD4 or CD8 repertoire contained that clonotype at higher abundance. The public reads were reprocessed in TCRdb via fastp at Q25 and MiXCR, keeping in-frame beta chains. Rows with a matching CDR3 protein are joined into one entry that keeps the most common DNA and genes. These V and J calls derive from TCRdb rather than the authors' analysis. Recorded for this sample are 150,000 to 200,000 distinct CDR3 sequences; over 7% of them occurred a single time. The ten largest clonotypes hold about a third of the sample.

This clonotype has a handful of counts. Its antigen remains undetermined. It has no much larger one-base neighbor in the sample; base qualities were not kept. The source of this sequence is a man younger than 30 who received the YFV17D yellow fever vaccine. The sequence links TRBV6-6 to TRBJ2-7, and 8 junction bases match TRBD1. Source: CD8+ T cells sorted from PBMCs, taken 45 days after the yellow fever booster vaccination. The nucleotide sequence reads as follows: TGTGCCAGCAGTTCTCGACAGGGGACATACGAGCAGTACTTC. Its protein product is CASSSRQGTYEQYF.